The rows below give T cell receptor beta chains drawn from one sample of a study of shared clonotypes between healthy human individuals. This table comes from immunoSEQ multiplex PCR, and its TCRdb copy is limited to in-frame clones, with some not included. The sample lists fewer than 130,000 clones, about 70% seen once, with 24% in the top ten. Sample: memory CD8+ T cells sorted from blood. The source is a woman in her twenties or thirties in good health. CDR3s include the opening cysteine and the closing phenylalanine or tryptophan. D genes are given only for firm matches. Clone sizes are given selectively: once, few, many, or a class where the clone is expanded.

J	size	V	D	CDR3	DNA
TRBJ2-7	NA	TRBV19	NA	CASSRGYEQYF	TGTGCCAGTTCCAGGGGCTACGAGCAGTACTTC
TRBJ2-1	NA	TRBV30	TRBD2	CAWSLLAGGPSEQFF	TGTGCCTGGAGCCTCCTAGCGGGAGGGCCCAGTGAGCAGTTCTTC
TRBJ1-1	NA	TRBV7-8	NA	CASDFLPRAHTEAFF	TGTGCCAGCGACTTTCTCCCCCGGGCTCACACTGAAGCTTTCTTT
TRBJ1-2	NA	TRBV9	NA	CASSELGSGYTF	TGTGCCAGCAGCGAACTAGGGAGCGGCTACACCTTC
TRBJ2-5	once	TRBV5-1	TRBD1	CASSRQGMETQYF	TGCGCCAGCAGTCGACAGGGGATGGAGACCCAGTACTTC
TRBJ2-2	many	TRBV29-1	TRBD1	CSARQGSTGELFF	TGCAGCGCCCGACAGGGTAGCACCGGGGAGCTGTTTTTT
TRBJ1-2	NA	TRBV28	NA	CASSLGPGRIGYTF	TGTGCCAGCAGTTTAGGGCCGGGGAGGATCGGCTACACCTTC
TRBJ2-1	NA	TRBV19	NA	CASSMRADEQFF	TGTGCCAGTAGTATGAGGGCCGATGAGCAGTTCTTC
TRBJ1-2	NA	TRBV18	NA	CASSHSPTDYGYTF	TGTGCCAGCTCACACTCCCCTACTGACTATGGCTACACCTTC
TRBJ1-4	NA	TRBV27	NA	CASSFSRDWGEKLFF	TGTGCCAGCAGTTTTAGCAGGGACTGGGGTGAAAAACTGTTTTTT
TRBJ2-7	NA	TRBV27	TRBD2	CASSSTSGDYEQYF	TGTGCCAGCAGTTCCACTAGCGGGGACTACGAGCAGTACTTC
TRBJ1-3	NA	TRBV6-1	TRBD1	CASSVGQGDGGNTIYF	TGTGCCAGCAGTGTCGGACAGGGGGATGGTGGAAACACCATATATTTT
TRBJ2-4	few	TRBV27	TRBD2	CASSWNSGSIQYF	TGTGCCAGCAGTTGGAATAGCGGGAGTATTCAGTACTTC
TRBJ2-7	once	TRBV10-3	NA	CAINSGGKADYEQYF	TGTGCCATCAACTCTGGCGGGAAGGCCGACTACGAGCAGTACTTC
TRBJ1-2	NA	TRBV5-1	NA	CASSLRGDLNYGYTF	TGCGCCAGCAGCTTGAGAGGGGACCTTAACTATGGCTACACCTTC
TRBJ1-1	many	TRBV2	NA	CASRLGYTEAFF	TGTGCCAGCAGGCTAGGGTACACTGAAGCTTTCTTT
TRBJ2-7	NA	TRBV11-2	NA	CASSLVSSYEQYF	TGTGCCAGCAGCCTAGTGAGCTCCTACGAGCAGTACTTC
TRBJ2-7	NA	TRBV27	TRBD2	CASSLHPREGYEQYF	TGTGCCAGCAGTTTACATCCGAGGGAGGGCTACGAGCAGTACTTC
TRBJ2-7	few	TRBV7-8	NA	CASSLLTGSYEQYF	TGTGCCAGCAGCCTACTGACAGGTTCCTACGAGCAGTACTTC
TRBJ2-7	NA	TRBV28	NA	CASSLFGRTYEQYF	TGTGCCAGCAGTTTATTTGGAAGAACCTACGAGCAGTACTTC
TRBJ2-2	few	TRBV5-4	TRBD2	CASSMGLAGGPNTGELFF	TGTGCCAGCAGCATGGGACTAGCGGGAGGCCCGAACACCGGGGAGCTGTTTTTT
TRBJ2-3	once	TRBV7-8	TRBD2	CASSRRAGGTGTDTQYF	TGTGCCAGCAGCCGCAGAGCGGGAGGCACAGGCACAGATACGCAGTATTTT
TRBJ1-2	NA	TRBV6-5	NA	CASSAGTPYGYTF	TGTGCCAGCAGCGCCGGGACCCCCTATGGCTACACCTTC
TRBJ2-6	NA	TRBV28	TRBD1	CASSFGDSASGANVLTF	TGTGCCAGCAGTTTTGGGGACAGTGCCTCTGGGGCCAACGTCCTGACTTTC
TRBJ2-1	NA	TRBV5-1	TRBD2	CASSFWGGEQFF	TGCGCCAGCAGCTTCTGGGGAGGGGAGCAGTTCTTC
TRBJ1-2	NA	TRBV4-1	TRBD1	CASSQVLGGQRLYGYTF	TGCGCCAGCAGCCAAGTCCTTGGGGGACAGAGACTCTATGGCTACACCTTC
TRBJ2-1	few	TRBV5-1	NA	CASSLGPGNEQFF	TGCGCCAGCAGCTTGGGGCCAGGGAATGAGCAGTTCTTC
TRBJ2-1	NA	TRBV13	NA	CASSEEGARGNEQFF	TGTGCCAGCAGCGAGGAGGGGGCTAGGGGCAATGAGCAGTTCTTC
TRBJ1-1	many	TRBV5-8	NA	CASSFMDTEAFF	TGTGCCAGCAGCTTCATGGACACTGAAGCTTTCTTT
TRBJ1-1	NA	TRBV7-9	TRBD1	CASSVPGQGADTEAFF	TGTGCCAGCAGCGTCCCGGGACAGGGTGCGGACACTGAAGCTTTCTTT
TRBJ2-2	once	TRBV11-2	TRBD1	CASSLGKGQGLTGELFF	TGTGCCAGCAGCTTAGGGAAGGGACAGGGGTTAACCGGGGAGCTGTTTTTT
TRBJ1-5	NA	TRBV28	NA	CASSLAGAFNQPQHF	TGTGCCAGCAGTTTAGCAGGGGCCTTCAATCAGCCCCAGCATTTT
TRBJ2-7	NA	TRBV11-2	TRBD2	CASSLLAGGTQEQYF	TGTGCCAGCAGCTTACTAGCGGGAGGTACCCAGGAGCAGTACTTC
TRBJ2-3	NA	TRBV5-4	TRBD2	CASSLGLAGADTQYF	TGTGCCAGCAGCTTGGGACTAGCGGGAGCAGATACGCAGTATTTT
TRBJ1-1	NA	TRBV28	NA	CASSLRAGVGATEAFF	TGTGCCAGCAGTTTAAGGGCAGGGGTGGGAGCAACTGAAGCTTTCTTT
TRBJ1-5	NA	TRBV19	NA	CASSTSRASNQPQHF	TGTGCCAGTAGTACGTCCCGGGCAAGCAATCAGCCCCAGCATTTT
TRBJ2-7	NA	TRBV7-9	NA	CASSPRGQFYEQYF	TGTGCCAGCAGCCCTCGCGGCCAGTTCTACGAGCAGTACTTC
TRBJ2-7	few	TRBV7-2	TRBD2	CASSRTSVGYEQYF	TGTGCCAGCAGCCGGACTAGCGTCGGCTACGAGCAGTACTTC
TRBJ1-2	NA	TRBV13	NA	CASSVRGDYGYTF	TGTGCCAGCAGCGTCAGAGGAGACTATGGCTACACCTTC
TRBJ2-2	NA	TRBV2	TRBD2	CASSGGLAGVNTGELFF	TGTGCCAGCAGCGGCGGACTAGCGGGCGTCAACACCGGGGAGCTGTTTTTT
TRBJ2-3	once	TRBV27	NA	CASSFKRGTQYF	TGTGCCAGCAGTTTCAAGCGCGGTACGCAGTATTTT
TRBJ1-4	NA	TRBV5-1	NA	CASSLVGRRNEKLFF	TGCGCCAGCAGCTTGGTGGGCAGGAGGAATGAAAAACTGTTTTTT
TRBJ2-1	NA	TRBV14	TRBD2	CASSQDLGLAYNEQFF	TGTGCCAGCAGCCAAGATCTCGGACTAGCGTACAATGAGCAGTTCTTC
TRBJ2-3	NA	TRBV7-8	TRBD2	CASSYIAGSTDTQYF	TGTGCCAGCAGCTATATAGCGGGAAGCACAGATACGCAGTATTTT
TRBJ1-1	few	TRBV25-1	NA	CASSDSSGVTEAFF	TGTGCCAGCAGTGACTCGTCAGGGGTTACTGAAGCTTTCTTT